This entry lists 3 T cell receptor beta chains sequenced from one sample in a study of CD8+ T cells in alopecia areata. It was cDNA, reverse transcribed from extracted RNA, that served as the sequencing template. Assay used: immunoSEQ multiplex PCR; TCRdb lists only in-frame clones, some missing. The sample consists of approximately 63,000 clones, approximately 58% of them appearing once. The sequences come from CD8+ T cells sorted from blood, collected at week 0. The receptors stem from a human donor with alopecia areata.

This clone was seen more than once but under ten times. V usage is TRBV29-1 and J usage is TRBJ2-7, with D perhaps TRBD2 (5 bases). Looked up from germline, CDR1 is SQVTM and CDR2 is ANQGSEA. CDR3 size: 12 residues. The V end lost 2 bases, the J end lost 3 bases, and 8 bases lay between the germline ends. CDR3 sequence: CSVEFGSYEQYF. The CDR3 bases are TGCAGCGTTGAATTTGGGAGCTACGAGCAGTACTTC.

J is TRBJ1-1 and V is TRBV15; unclear D gene. Trimming shortened V by 3 bases and J by 4 bases, and 12 bases separated the two germline ends. The CDR3 loop spans 14 amino acids. CDR1 LNHNV and CDR2 YYDKDF come from the germline V gene (reference sequence). CDR3 protein: CATSRLTGFTEAFF. CDR3 nucleotides: TGTGCCACCAGCAGGCTAACCGGTTTCACTGAAGCTTTCTTT.

This chain links TRBV29-1 with TRBJ1-2; D may be TRBD1 (6 bases). Trimming cost V 0 bases and J 8 bases, with 16 bases left between them. Germline assignment: CDR1 SQVTM and CDR2 ANQGSEA. CDR3 size: 14 residues. The CDR3 bases are TGCAGCGTTGAAGATAAGGGACAAGGGGAAGGCTACACCTTC. It encodes CSVEDKGQGEGYTF.